This section outlines one T cell receptor (beta chain) sequence together with its context. The sample belongs to a study of cytotoxic CD8 clonotypes in ibrutinib-treated CLL. The overall study: Partial responses numbered about 25 and complete responses 2; after a median around 74 months, roughly 15 stayed remitted and roughly twelve progressed.

Data came from immunoSEQ multiplex PCR; TCRdb stores just in-frame clones and leaves some out. The repertoire holds approximately 130,000 clones, about 85% seen once, with roughly 3.5% in the top ten. Germline V gene data show CDR1 as LNHDA and CDR2 as SQIVND (reference sequence). The length of the CDR3 is 12 residues. Trimming stripped 6 bases from V and 10 bases from J, with 13 bases between. This receptor was taken from a human donor with chronic lymphocytic leukemia. V gene TRBV19 combines with J gene TRBJ1-5, with a possible D match to TRBD1 (6 bases). The material sequenced was PBMCs, taken after 24 months of ibrutinib treatment. The CDR3 DNA follows: TGTGCCAGTAGAGACAGGACCTCCCCCCAGCATTTT. It specifies CASRDRTSPQHF.